This T cell receptor beta chain was profiled in a study of cytomegalovirus exposure and HLA in healthy donors. Overall study results and limits: According to an earlier analysis, most TCR beta V segments yielded productive rearrangements about 90% or about 30% of the time.

PCR employed 60 Vbeta and 13 Jbeta primers. The assay was immunoSEQ multiplex PCR, and TCRdb's table has in-frame clones only and misses some. The sample holds 80,000 or so clones. Turning to this clone: Its antigen is currently unknown.

Trimming stripped 2 bases from V and 13 bases from J, with 11 bases between. The CDR3 contains 11 residues. Germline-derived CDR1 and CDR2 are MNHEY and SVGAGI. This receptor was obtained from a woman aged 25 to 39 in good health and CMV-seronegative. Sequenced input: PBMCs. This chain links TRBV6-5 with TRBJ1-1; a possible D gene is TRBD1 (5 bases). The CDR3 DNA is TGTGCCAGCAGTTACCAGGGTGACGATTTCTTT. Residues: CASSYQGDDFF.